The sequence of this TCR beta chain was determined in a study of neurological immune-mediated disorders. Whole-study findings and limits: While HTLV-1-associated myelopathy showed the greatest TCR clonal expansion, multiple sclerosis showed the least, falling below healthy controls.

Synthesis of cDNA was carried out by template-switch 5'RACE. The reaction used 10-nucleotide random UMIs. TCRdb independently ran MiXCR on the 5' RACE reads; one entry per CDR3 protein. This table holds roughly 34,000 distinct CDR3 sequences, about 13% found once. Turning to this clonotype: Its antigen remains unknown. A much larger clone is a single base away; this may be a read error.

The time point here: longitudinal time-point 2. The CDR3 runs to 13 residues. Germline lookup yields CDR1 ENHRY and CDR2 SYGVKD. The chain recombines TRBV10-3 with TRBJ2-7, with D possibly TRBD2 on 6 matching bases. The origin of this receptor is a woman in her thirties or forties in good health. The specimen sequenced was PBMCs. CDR3 sequence (DNA): TGTGCCATCAGGGAGGGCGATTCCTACGAGCTGTACTTC. Protein product: CAIREGDSYELYF.